The sequence of this T cell receptor beta chain was determined in a study of T-cell memory formation after mild COVID-19 (dated by TCRdb to 2020 to 2022). For the study in its entirety: Most TCR sequence clusters were specific to one of the two donors. Longitudinal TCRalpha and TCRbeta repertoire sequencing tracked T-cell clones expanding and contracting after mild COVID-19 in a couple of donors. Two young, previously healthy adult volunteers made up the cohort, one male and one female. General conclusions and limits of the study: From day 15 to 85, contracting clones showed balanced CD4/CD8 phenotypes, whereas a second wave of clones that expanded from day 15 to 37 leaned towards CD4+. Only a couple of mild cases were covered by the study, and larger cohorts that include severe cases with pre-infection samples were considered necessary. Some responding clones were detected in pre-infection memory, which suggested that pre-existing cross-reactive memory T cells had joined the SARS-CoV-2 response. Whether the second-wave clones peaking on day 37 were SARS-CoV-2 specific was not confirmed. Contracting CD4+ clones turned up mainly in the CM and EM memory subsets, whereas EMRA was where CD8+ clones were enriched.

Ficoll-Paque density gradient centrifugation was the method used to isolate PBMCs. The CDR3 runs 13 residues from the cysteine to the phenylalanine. The retained sequence is limited to the CDR3, 39 bases, with the frame set at the first base. Relative to germline, V is 4 bases shorter and J is 6 bases shorter, with 11 bases between their ends. CDR1 and CDR2, looked up from the germline V gene, are SGHTS and YDEGEE. As concerns this clonotype: Which antigen it targets is not known. No base qualities exist here, and no much larger clone lies one base off it.

Sequencing used an Illumina NovaSeq 6000. TCRalpha and TCRbeta cDNA libraries were built by 5'RACE with constant-segment primers, adding sample barcodes and unique molecular identifiers. Trizol reagent was used to extract RNA from every sample. Library amplification was performed in two PCR steps, and a second sample barcode and Illumina TruSeq adapters were introduced in the second step. Sequencing of libraries was performed on an Illumina NovaSeq with 2 x 150 bp paired-end reads. Regarding the original processing steps: With migec v1.2.7, reads were demultiplexed and then collapsed into UMI-guided consensus sequences. Using mixcr v2.1.11, the UMI consensuses were aligned to TRA and TRB V and J templates and assembled into clonotypes. A clonotype was counted as expanded or contracted only if both edgeR and NoisET called the change significant, with noise models trained on biological replicates. For edgeR calls, the thresholds were a false discovery rate-adjusted p below 0.01 and a log2 fold-change of 1. As an exploratory analysis of dynamics, max-normalized trajectories of the 1000 most abundant clonotypes were examined by PCA with hierarchical clustering. The CD4 or CD8 phenotype of responding clones was assigned using the separately sequenced CD4+ and CD8+ repertoires. The public reads were reanalyzed by TCRdb: fastp trimming at Q25, MiXCR alignment, in-frame beta chains only. Rows are combined by CDR3 protein, so each entry shows the most common genes and DNA. TCRdb's processing, not the authors', yielded these V and J calls. The sample yields roughly 340,000 distinct CDR3 sequences; around a sixth were counted once. In total, the top ten clones hold approximately 20% of the sample.

This clonotype originated in a man between 18 and 35 years old who had mild COVID-19 (a few samples of this study predate the infection). The sample titles of this study are shuffled in the database, so cell type and time point are left out; the donor was told from shared clones. The sequence links TRBV5-8 to TRBJ1-5; a tentative D match to TRBD1 spans 5 bases. Sample: PBMCs or a T cell subset sorted from them (not recorded which). The DNA is TGTGCCAGCAGCCCTAACCAGGGTCAGCCCCAGCATTTT. Its protein is CASSPNQGQPQHF.